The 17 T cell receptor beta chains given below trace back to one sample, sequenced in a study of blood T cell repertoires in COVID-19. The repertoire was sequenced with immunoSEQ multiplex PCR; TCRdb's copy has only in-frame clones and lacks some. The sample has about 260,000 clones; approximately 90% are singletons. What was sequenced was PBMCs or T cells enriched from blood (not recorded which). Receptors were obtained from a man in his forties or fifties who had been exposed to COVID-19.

CDR3 region: CAISITGASGNTIYF. CDR3 DNA: TGTGCCATCAGTATAACAGGGGCCTCTGGAAACACCATATATTTT. This chain joins TRBV10-3 and TRBJ1-3; 7 positions agree with TRBD1. CDR3 length: 15 amino acids. The trim removed 5 bases at V and 0 bases at J, leaving 4 bases unmatched. Germline V CDR1 and CDR2: ENHRY, SYGVKD.

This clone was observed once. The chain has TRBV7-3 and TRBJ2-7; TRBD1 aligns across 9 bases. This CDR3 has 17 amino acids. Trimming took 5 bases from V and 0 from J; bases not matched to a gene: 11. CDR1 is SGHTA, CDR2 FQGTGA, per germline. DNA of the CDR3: TGTGCCAGCAGCCACGCGACCGGGACAGGGAGCTCCTACGAGCAGTACGTC. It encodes CASSHATGTGSSYEQYV.

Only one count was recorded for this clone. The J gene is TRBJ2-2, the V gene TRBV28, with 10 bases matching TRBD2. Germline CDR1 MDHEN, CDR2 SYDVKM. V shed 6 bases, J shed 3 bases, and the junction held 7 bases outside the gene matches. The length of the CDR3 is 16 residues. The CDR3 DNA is TGTGCCAGCAGCCTGCTGACTAGCGGGCACACCGGGGAGCTGTTTTTT. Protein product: CASSLLTSGHTGELFF.

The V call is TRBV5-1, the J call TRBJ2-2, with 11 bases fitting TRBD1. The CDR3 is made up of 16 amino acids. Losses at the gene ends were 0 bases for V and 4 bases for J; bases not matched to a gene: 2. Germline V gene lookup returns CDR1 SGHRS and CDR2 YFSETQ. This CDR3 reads CASSLGTGGFTGELFF. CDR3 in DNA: TGCGCCAGCAGCTTGGGGACAGGGGGCTTCACCGGGGAGCTGTTTTTT.

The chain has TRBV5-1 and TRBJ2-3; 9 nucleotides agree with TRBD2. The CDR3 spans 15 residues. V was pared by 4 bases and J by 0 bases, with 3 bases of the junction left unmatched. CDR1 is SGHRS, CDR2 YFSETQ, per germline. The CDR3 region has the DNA TGCGCCAGCAGCGGTACTAGCGGGAGCACAGATACGCAGTATTTT. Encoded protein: CASSGTSGSTDTQYF.

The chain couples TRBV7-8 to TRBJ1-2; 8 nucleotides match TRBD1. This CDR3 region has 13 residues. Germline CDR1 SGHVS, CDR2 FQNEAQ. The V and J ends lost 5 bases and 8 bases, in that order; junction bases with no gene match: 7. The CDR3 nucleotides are TGTGCCAGCAGCCGCGACAGGGGTGGAGGCTACACCTTC. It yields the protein CASSRDRGGGYTF.

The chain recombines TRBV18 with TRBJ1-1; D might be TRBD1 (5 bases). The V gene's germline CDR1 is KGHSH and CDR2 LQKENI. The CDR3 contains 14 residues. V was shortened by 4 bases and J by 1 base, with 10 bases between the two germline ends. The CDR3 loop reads CASSQTDRNTEAFF. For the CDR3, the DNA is TGTGCCAGCTCACAGACAGACAGGAACACTGAAGCTTTCTTT.

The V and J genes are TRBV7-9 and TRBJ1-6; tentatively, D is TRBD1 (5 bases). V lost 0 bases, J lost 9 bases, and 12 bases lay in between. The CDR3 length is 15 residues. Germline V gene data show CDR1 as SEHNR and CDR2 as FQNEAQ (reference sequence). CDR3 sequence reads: CASSLAGGGSSPLHF. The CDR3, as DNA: TGTGCCAGCAGCTTAGCTGGGGGAGGTAGTTCACCCCTCCACTTT.

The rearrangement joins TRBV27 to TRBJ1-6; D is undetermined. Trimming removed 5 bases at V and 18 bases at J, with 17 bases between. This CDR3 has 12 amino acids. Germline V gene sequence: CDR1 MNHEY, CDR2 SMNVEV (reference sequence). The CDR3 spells CASSNFPPPGHF. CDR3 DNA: TGTGCCAGCAGTAATTTCCCTCCTCCGGGCCACTTT.

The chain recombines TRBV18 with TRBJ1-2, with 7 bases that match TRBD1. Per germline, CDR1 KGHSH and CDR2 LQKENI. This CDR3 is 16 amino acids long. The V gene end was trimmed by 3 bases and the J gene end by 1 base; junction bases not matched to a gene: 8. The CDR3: CASSPLTGAYNYGYTF. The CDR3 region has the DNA TGTGCCAGCTCACCCCTTACAGGGGCCTATAACTATGGCTACACCTTC.

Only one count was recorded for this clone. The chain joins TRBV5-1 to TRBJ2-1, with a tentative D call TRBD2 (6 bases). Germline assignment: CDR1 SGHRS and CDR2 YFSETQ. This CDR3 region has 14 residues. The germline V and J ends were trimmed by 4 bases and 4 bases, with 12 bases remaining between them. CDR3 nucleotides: TGCGCCAGCAGCCCCGACGGGAGATACAATGAGCAGTTCTTC. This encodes CASSPDGRYNEQFF.

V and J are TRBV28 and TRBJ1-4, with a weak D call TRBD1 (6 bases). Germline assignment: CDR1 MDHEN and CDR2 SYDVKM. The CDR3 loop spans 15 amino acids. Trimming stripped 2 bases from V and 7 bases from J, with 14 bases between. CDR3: CASSLTQGWSEKLFF. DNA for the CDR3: TGTGCCAGCAGTTTAACACAGGGATGGAGTGAAAAACTGTTTTTT.

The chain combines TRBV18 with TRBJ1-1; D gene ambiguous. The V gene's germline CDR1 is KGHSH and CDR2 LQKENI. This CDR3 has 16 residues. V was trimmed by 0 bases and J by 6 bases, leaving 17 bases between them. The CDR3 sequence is CASSPPSISFGAEAFF. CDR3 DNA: TGTGCCAGCTCACCACCGTCGATATCGTTTGGAGCTGAAGCTTTCTTT.

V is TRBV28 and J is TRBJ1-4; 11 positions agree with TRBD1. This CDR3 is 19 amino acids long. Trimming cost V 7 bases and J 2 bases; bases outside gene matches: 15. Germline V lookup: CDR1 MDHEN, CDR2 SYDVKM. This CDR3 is CASTAADRGPLGTNEKLFF. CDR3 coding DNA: TGTGCCAGCACCGCGGCGGACAGGGGGCCTCTTGGTACTAATGAAAAACTGTTTTTT.

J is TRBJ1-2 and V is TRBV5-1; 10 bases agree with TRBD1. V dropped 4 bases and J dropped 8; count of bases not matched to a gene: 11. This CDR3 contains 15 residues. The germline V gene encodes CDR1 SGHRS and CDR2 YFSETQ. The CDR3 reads CASSPSGTGVLGYTF. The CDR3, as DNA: TGCGCCAGCAGCCCCTCAGGGACAGGGGTTCTCGGCTACACCTTC.

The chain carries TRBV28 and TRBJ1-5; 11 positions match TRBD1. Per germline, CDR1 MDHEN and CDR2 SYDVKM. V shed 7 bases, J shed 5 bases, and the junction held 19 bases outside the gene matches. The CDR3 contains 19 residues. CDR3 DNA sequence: TGTGCCAGCACCCGGGGGCCCCGGACAGGACAGGGGGCGCATCAGCCCCAGCATTTT. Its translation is CASTRGPRTGQGAHQPQHF.

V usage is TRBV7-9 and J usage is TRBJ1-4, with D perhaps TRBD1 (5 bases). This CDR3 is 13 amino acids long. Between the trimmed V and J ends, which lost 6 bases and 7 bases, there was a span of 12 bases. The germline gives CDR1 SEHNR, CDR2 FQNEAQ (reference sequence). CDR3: CASRGDYSEKLFF. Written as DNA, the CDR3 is TGTGCCAGCAGAGGGGACTACTCTGAAAAACTGTTTTTT.